A selection of T cell receptor beta chains follows, all from one sample in a study of response to subunit inactivated influenza vaccine. TCRdb itself ran the RT-PCR reads through MiXCR, one entry per CDR3 protein. This sample has fewer than 400,000 distinct CDR3 sequences; 21% occur once, and the top ten carry more than 8.5%. The specimen comprised PBMCs from blood, sampled approximately 20 months after vaccination. The receptors shown here come from a man aged 50 to 75 who received an inactivated influenza vaccine. Both conserved end residues are part of each CDR3. The order of the fields is J gene, D gene, clone size, V gene, CDR3 protein, CDR3 DNA. D genes are given only for firm matches. Where a row states a size, it is once, few, many or the class of an expanded clone; other rows omit it.

>TRBJ2-7|TRBD2|.|TRBV20-1
CSASAYLADGREQYF
TGCAGTGCCAGTGCGTACCTAGCGGACGGAAGGGAGCAGTACTTC
>TRBJ2-3|.|once|TRBV7-2
CASSATGIRTDTQYF
TGTGCCAGCAGCGCAACAGGGATTAGGACAGATACGCAGTATTTT
>TRBJ2-3|TRBD2|.|TRBV2
CASSESSGRIDTQYF
TGTGCCAGCAGTGAATCCAGCGGGAGAATAGATACGCAGTATTTT
>TRBJ2-2|TRBD2|few|TRBV4-1
CASSQDPWGGATGELFF
TGCGCCAGCAGCCAAGATCCATGGGGAGGGGCCACCGGGGAGCTGTTTTTT
>TRBJ1-6|.|many|TRBV7-2
CASSLLARGAKSPLHF
TGTGCCAGCAGCTTATTGGCTCGGGGGGCTAAGTCACCCCTCCACTTT
>TRBJ2-7|.|many|TRBV3-1
CASSQVDGNEQYF
TGTGCCAGCAGCCAAGTTGACGGGAACGAGCAGTACTTC
>TRBJ2-3|.|.|TRBV11-2
CASSLRVTGGGTDTQYF
TGTGCCAGCAGCTTAAGAGTGACGGGCGGGGGCACAGATACGCAGTATTTT
>TRBJ2-1|TRBD2|few|TRBV12-3/TRBV12-4
CASSLASGEGQFF
TGTGCCAGCAGTTTAGCCAGCGGGGAAGGGCAGTTCTTC
>TRBJ1-2|TRBD1|.|TRBV27
CASSHGQGSTF
TGTGCCAGCAGTCACGGACAGGGGAGCACCTTC
>TRBJ1-1|TRBD1|.|TRBV19
CASSTRGPEAFF
TGTGCCAGTAGTACAAGGGGGCCGGAGGCTTTCTTT
>TRBJ2-7|.|.|TRBV15
CATSRDRAANYEQYF
TGTGCCACCAGCAGAGATAGAGCAGCTAACTACGAGCAGTACTTC
>TRBJ2-7|TRBD2|.|TRBV7-2
CASNSGGRPVYEQYF
TGTGCCAGCAACTCCGGCGGGAGACCCGTCTACGAGCAGTACTTC
>TRBJ2-5|.|.|TRBV27
CASSPGRQETQYF
TGTGCCAGCAGCCCGGGACGGCAAGAGACCCAGTACTTC
>TRBJ2-5|.|.|TRBV19
CASSVSVLETQYF
TGTGCCAGTAGTGTCAGCGTTTTGGAGACCCAGTACTTC
>TRBJ1-1|.|few|TRBV18
CASSPPRAKNTEAFF
TGTGCCAGCTCACCACCCCGGGCGAAGAACACTGAAGCTTTCTTT
>TRBJ2-7|.|few|TRBV15
CATSRDRGEQYF
TGTGCCACCAGCAGAGATCGGGGCGAGCAGTACTTC
>TRBJ2-7|TRBD1|.|TRBV29-1
CSVATGAEQYF
TGCAGCGTCGCAACAGGGGCCGAGCAGTACTTC
>TRBJ2-1|TRBD1|few|TRBV5-1
CASSPGQGSYEQFF
TGCGCCAGCAGTCCGGGACAGGGGTCCTATGAGCAGTTCTTC
>TRBJ2-1|.|few|TRBV7-9
CASSSRGQPIYNEQFF
TGTGCCAGCAGCTCTCGAGGGCAGCCTATCTACAATGAGCAGTTCTTC
>TRBJ1-4|TRBD1|.|TRBV5-5
CASSPGQGALVEEKLFF
TGTGCCAGCAGCCCGGGACAGGGGGCGTTAGTAGAGGAAAAACTGTTTTTT
>TRBJ1-5|TRBD1|.|TRBV5-6
CASSFAGQQYSNQPQHF
TGTGCCAGCAGCTTTGCGGGACAGCAGTATAGCAATCAGCCCCAGCATTTT
>TRBJ1-5|.|.|TRBV12-3/TRBV12-4
CASKDQPNQPQHF
TGTGCCAGCAAGGACCAGCCAAATCAGCCCCAGCATTTT
>TRBJ2-3|TRBD1|many|TRBV2
CASRRQGAFSTDTQYF
TGTGCCAGCAGACGACAGGGCGCGTTCAGCACAGATACGCAGTATTTT
>TRBJ1-6|TRBD1|.|TRBV6-5
CASSYGTENSPLHF
TGTGCCAGCAGTTACGGGACAGAAAATTCACCCCTCCACTTT